The 18 T cell receptor beta chains in this list originate from one sample, sequenced in a study of blood T cell repertoires in COVID-19. Produced via immunoSEQ multiplex PCR; TCRdb's table is partial and in-frame only. The sample lists roughly 77,000 clones, over 75% occurring once. Source material: peripheral blood. These receptors all stem from a human donor in a cohort sampled during active COVID-19.

The CDR3 sequence: CSANRDFEQYF. The CDR3 DNA reads TGCAGTGCTAACCGGGACTTTGAGCAGTACTTC. The chain uses TRBV20-1 and TRBJ2-7, with D perhaps matching TRBD2 (6 bases). The CDR3 totals 11 residues. Between the trimmed V and J ends, which lost 4 bases and 7 bases, there was a span of 11 bases. Germline lookup yields CDR1 DFQATT and CDR2 SNEGSKA (reference sequence).

The chain has TRBV13 and TRBJ2-7; 7 nucleotides line up with TRBD1. The germline V gene encodes CDR1 PRHDT and CDR2 FYEKMQ (reference sequence). CDR3 length: 14 residues. V was pared by 5 bases and J by 7 bases, with 11 bases of the junction left unmatched. This chain's CDR3 is CASSRRTGPGEQYF. As DNA, the CDR3 is TGTGCCAGCAGCCGCCGGACAGGACCGGGGGAGCAGTACTTC.

In this sample, this clone turned up once. This chain joins TRBV3-1 (or the pseudogene TRBV3-2) and TRBJ2-1; D perhaps matches TRBD2 (5 bases). The CDR3 contains 15 residues. V was cut by 0 bases and J by 6 bases, with 12 bases left in between. Germline V gene lookup returns CDR1 LGHDT and CDR2 YNNKEL (reference sequence). In nucleotides, the CDR3 is TGTGCCAGCAGCCAAGAAGGGAGTTCCGGCAATGAGCAGTTCTTC. Translated: CASSQEGSSGNEQFF.

The V and J genes are TRBV30 and TRBJ2-3; 9 positions match TRBD2. CDR1 is GTSNPN, CDR2 SVGIG, per germline (reference sequence). The CDR3 runs 13 residues. V shed 6 bases, J shed 6 bases, and the junction held 7 bases outside the gene matches. CDR3 DNA: TGTGCCTGTGAGCGGGGGGATAGGGATACGCAGTATTTT. Amino acid sequence: CACERGDRDTQYF.

J is TRBJ2-7 and V is TRBV6-5, with D tentatively TRBD2 (6 bases). The ends were cut back, 5 bases at V and 3 bases at J, with 11 bases in the middle. The germline gives CDR1 MNHEY, CDR2 SVGAGI. The CDR3 contains 13 residues. The CDR3 DNA sequence: TGTGCCAGCAGTCCCTCGGGACTCTACGAGCAGTACTTC. Amino acids: CASSPSGLYEQYF.

J is TRBJ1-2 and V is TRBV5-5; 10 positions match TRBD1. Germline V gives CDR1 SGHKS, CDR2 YYEKEE (reference sequence). The CDR3 covers 14 residues. J was trimmed by 7 bases and V by 4 bases; bases with no gene match: 7. The CDR3 is CASSRDRGRGGYTF. The DNA of the CDR3 is TGTGCCAGCAGCCGGGACAGGGGCAGAGGTGGCTACACCTTC.

V gene TRBV6-5 combines with J gene TRBJ2-7; 8 nucleotides agree with TRBD1. The CDR3 extends over 14 amino acids. The germline V gene has CDR1 MNHEY and CDR2 SVGAGI. The ends lost 6 bases at V and 5 bases at J; junction bases unmatched: 9. CDR3 sequence: CASSATGGDNEQYF. CDR3 in DNA: TGTGCCAGCAGCGCTACAGGGGGTGATAACGAGCAGTACTTC.

This chain joins TRBV6-7 and TRBJ1-4; perhaps TRBD1 as D (6 bases). TRBV6-7 is filed as an ORF, its function uncertain. This CDR3 spans 15 amino acids. V lost 2 bases and J lost 10, with 17 bases in between. CDR3 sequence reads: CASSYRGGGLAKLFF. The CDR3 DNA sequence: TGTGCCAGCAGTTACCGGGGGGGCGGACTGGCAAAACTGTTTTTT.

The V and J genes are TRBV7-2 and TRBJ2-5; D perhaps matches TRBD1 (6 bases). V lost 7 bases and J lost 5, with 20 bases in between. The CDR3 length is 15 residues. Per germline, CDR1 SGHTA and CDR2 FQGNSA. DNA for the CDR3: TGTGCCAGCACCAAAGGGGGACCTAAGACGGAGACCCAGTACTTC. Amino acid sequence: CASTKGGPKTETQYF.

The CDR3: CASSFQPPERGSQETQYF. For the CDR3, the DNA is TGTGCCAGCAGTTTCCAACCCCCAGAGCGGGGGTCCCAAGAGACCCAGTACTTC. V usage is TRBV2 and J usage is TRBJ2-5, with TRBD2 identical over 8 bases. Germline lookup yields CDR1 SNHLY and CDR2 FYNNEI. CDR3 length equals 18 residues. J gave up 1 base and V 5 bases, and 15 bases lay outside the gene matches. Combining the CDR3 with reference TRBV2 and TRBJ2-5 gives the whole variable domain EPEVTQTPSHQVTQMGQEVILRCVPISNHLYFYWYRQILGQKVEFLVSFYNNEISEKSEIFDDQFSVERPDGSNFTLKIRSTKLEDSAMYFCASSFQPPERGSQETQYFGPGTRLLVL.

V gene TRBV2 combines with J gene TRBJ2-3; the match to TRBD2 covers 13 bases. V dropped 6 bases and J dropped 7; count of bases not matched to a gene: 7. Germline V CDR1 and CDR2: SNHLY, FYNNEI. The CDR3 consists of 15 residues. CDR3 nucleotides: TGTGCCAGCAGACCAACTAGCGGGGGGGCGTATACGCAGTATTTT. Translated: CASRPTSGGAYTQYF.

The genes are TRBV7-2 and TRBJ2-1, with D perhaps TRBD1 (7 bases). Germline-derived CDR1 and CDR2 are SGHTA and FQGNSA. V was pared by 4 bases and J by 8 bases, with 12 bases between. The CDR3 length is 13 residues. CDR3: CASSSGGGYEQFF. Here the CDR3 DNA reads TGTGCCAGCAGCTCTGGAGGGGGCTATGAGCAGTTCTTC.

This chain connects TRBV20-1 to TRBJ1-1, with a tentative D call TRBD1 (5 bases). There are 13 residues in the CDR3. The V and J ends lost 6 bases and 5 bases respectively, with 16 bases between them. Per the germline V gene, CDR1 is DFQATT and CDR2 is SNEGSKA (reference sequence). CDR3 bases: TGCAGTGCAAGTTGGGGGGAGAGGACTGAAGCTTTCTTT. Its translation is CSASWGERTEAFF.

The rearrangement uses TRBV5-1 and TRBJ2-7; 9 nucleotides align to TRBD2. Germline V gene lookup returns CDR1 SGHRS and CDR2 YFSETQ. J was trimmed by 3 bases and V by 1 base; bases with no gene match: 5. CDR3 length equals 15 residues. CDR3 DNA sequence: TGCGCCAGCAGCTTGACTAGCGGGTCCATCTACGAGCAGTACTTC. Translated: CASSLTSGSIYEQYF.

V and J are TRBV6-5 and TRBJ1-2; D remains ambiguous. Trimming shortened V by 5 bases and J by 4 bases, and 14 bases separated the two germline ends. Germline V gene sequence: CDR1 MNHEY, CDR2 SVGAGI. CDR3 length equals 14 residues. CDR3: CASSPRVEIYGYTF. CDR3 coding DNA: TGTGCCAGCAGTCCCCGAGTAGAAATCTATGGCTACACCTTC.

The rearrangement joins TRBV6-5 to TRBJ2-3; a weak D match, TRBD2 (6 bases). Per germline, CDR1 MNHEY and CDR2 SVGAGI. The CDR3 consists of 16 residues. The ends were cut back, 2 bases at V and 5 bases at J, with 17 bases in the middle. The CDR3 protein is CASSYGRGDRGDTQYF. The CDR3 bases are TGTGCCAGCAGTTACGGGCGGGGAGATCGGGGAGATACGCAGTATTTT.

This clone was observed a few times. The chain joins TRBV19 to TRBJ1-4; D call uncertain. Germline CDR1 and CDR2: LNHDA and SQIVND (reference sequence). This CDR3 has 13 amino acids. V gave up 6 bases and J gave up 8 bases, with 13 bases separating them. CDR3 sequence: CASSLLLREKLFF. The CDR3 region has the DNA TGTGCCAGTAGCCTTCTCCTGAGGGAAAAACTGTTTTTT. Together with reference TRBV19 and TRBJ1-4, the CDR3 gives the full variable domain: DGGITQSPKYLFRKEGQNVTLSCEQNLNHDAMYWYRQDPGQGLRLIYYSQIVNDFQKGDIAEGYSVSREKKESFPLTVTSAQKNPTAFYLCASSLLLREKLFFGSGTQLSVL.

The CDR3 DNA reads as TGTGCCAGCAGCCAAGGACAGTGGAACACTGAAGCTTTCTTT. Translation: CASSQGQWNTEAFF. This chain links TRBV5-8 with TRBJ1-1; D perhaps matches TRBD1 (6 bases). CDR1 is SGHTS, CDR2 YDEGEE, per germline. The CDR3 loop spans 14 amino acids. Trimming cost V 4 bases and J 1 base, with 11 bases left between them.